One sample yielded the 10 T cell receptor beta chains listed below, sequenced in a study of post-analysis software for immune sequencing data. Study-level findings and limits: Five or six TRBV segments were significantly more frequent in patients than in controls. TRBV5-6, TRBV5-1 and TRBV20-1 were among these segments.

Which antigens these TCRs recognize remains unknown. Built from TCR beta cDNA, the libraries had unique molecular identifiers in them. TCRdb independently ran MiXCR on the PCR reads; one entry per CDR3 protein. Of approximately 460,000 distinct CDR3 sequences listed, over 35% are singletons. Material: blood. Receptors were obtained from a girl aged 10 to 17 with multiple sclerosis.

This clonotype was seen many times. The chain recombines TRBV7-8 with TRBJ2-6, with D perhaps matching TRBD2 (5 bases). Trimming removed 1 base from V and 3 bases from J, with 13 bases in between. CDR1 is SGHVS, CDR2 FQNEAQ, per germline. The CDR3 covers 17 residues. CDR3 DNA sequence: TGTGCCAGCAGCTTAGGAATCGGGATTCATGGGGCCAACGTCCTGACTTTC. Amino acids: CASSLGIGIHGANVLTF.

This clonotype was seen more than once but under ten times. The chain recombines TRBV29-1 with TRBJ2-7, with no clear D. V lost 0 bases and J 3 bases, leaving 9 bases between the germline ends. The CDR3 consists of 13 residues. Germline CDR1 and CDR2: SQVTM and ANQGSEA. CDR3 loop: CSVEDLKSYEQYF. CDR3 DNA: TGCAGCGTTGAAGATCTAAAGAGCTACGAGCAGTACTTC.

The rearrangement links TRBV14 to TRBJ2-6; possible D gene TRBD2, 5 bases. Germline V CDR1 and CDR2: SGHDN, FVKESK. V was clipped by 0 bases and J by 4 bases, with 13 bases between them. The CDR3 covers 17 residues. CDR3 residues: CASSQDLRAPGANVLTF. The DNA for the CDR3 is TGTGCCAGCAGCCAAGATCTGAGGGCGCCGGGGGCCAACGTCCTGACTTTC.

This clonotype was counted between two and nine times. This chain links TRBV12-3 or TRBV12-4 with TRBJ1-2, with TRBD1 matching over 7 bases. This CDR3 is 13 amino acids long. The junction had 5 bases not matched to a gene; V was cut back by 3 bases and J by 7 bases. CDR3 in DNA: TGTGCCAGCAGTTTGACAGGGACCGTTGGCTACACCTTC. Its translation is CASSLTGTVGYTF.

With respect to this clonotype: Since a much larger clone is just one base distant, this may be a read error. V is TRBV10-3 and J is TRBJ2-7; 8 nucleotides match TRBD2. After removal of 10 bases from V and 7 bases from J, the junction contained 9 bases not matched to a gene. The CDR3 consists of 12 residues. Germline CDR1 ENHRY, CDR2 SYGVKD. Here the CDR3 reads CATGGDPDEQYF. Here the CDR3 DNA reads TGTGCCACCGGGGGGGACCCAGATGAGCAGTACTTC.

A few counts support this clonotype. The CDR3 reads CAIRAMTGHYYEQYF. The CDR3 bases are TGTGCCATCAGGGCGATGACAGGCCACTACTACGAGCAGTACTTC. The V gene is TRBV10-3, the J gene TRBJ2-7, with D tentatively TRBD1 (6 bases). Trimming took off 6 bases at V and 3 bases at J, with 18 bases between the two ends. This CDR3 spans 15 amino acids. Germline CDR1 is ENHRY and CDR2 is SYGVKD.

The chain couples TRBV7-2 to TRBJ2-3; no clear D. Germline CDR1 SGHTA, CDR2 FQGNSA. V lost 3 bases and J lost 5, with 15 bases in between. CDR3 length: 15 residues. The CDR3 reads CASSFATPFLDTQYF. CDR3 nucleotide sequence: TGTGCCAGCAGCTTCGCCACTCCCTTCTTAGATACGCAGTATTTT.

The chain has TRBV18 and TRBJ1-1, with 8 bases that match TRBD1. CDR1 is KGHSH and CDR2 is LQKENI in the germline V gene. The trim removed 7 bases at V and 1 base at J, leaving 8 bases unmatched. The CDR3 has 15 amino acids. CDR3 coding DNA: TGTGCCAGCTTCCGGGACAGGATTGGGAACACTGAAGCTTTCTTT. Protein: CASFRDRIGNTEAFF.

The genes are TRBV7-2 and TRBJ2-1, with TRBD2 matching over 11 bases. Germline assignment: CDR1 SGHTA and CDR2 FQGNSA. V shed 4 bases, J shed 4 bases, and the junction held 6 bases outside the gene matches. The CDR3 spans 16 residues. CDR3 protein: CASSSTGTSGYNEQFF. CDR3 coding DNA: TGTGCCAGCAGCTCAACCGGGACTAGCGGATACAATGAGCAGTTCTTC.

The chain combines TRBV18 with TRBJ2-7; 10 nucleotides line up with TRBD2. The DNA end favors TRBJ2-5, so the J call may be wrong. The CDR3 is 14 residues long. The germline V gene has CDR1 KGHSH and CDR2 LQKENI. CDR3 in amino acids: CASSPSGRSETQYF. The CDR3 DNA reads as TGTGCCAGCTCACCTAGCGGGAGGTCCGAGACCCAGTACTTC.